This entry is about one T cell receptor beta chain. The antigen is unknown. TCRdb re-called the reads with MiXCR, one entry per CDR3 protein. The top ten hold almost 50% of the sample, which has about 6,300 distinct CDR3 sequences, 15% to 20% seen once. Germline V lookup: CDR1 SGHDT, CDR2 YYEEEE. The V and J ends lost 2 bases and 4 bases respectively, with 10 bases between them. This CDR3 is built from 13 residues. The data were taken from a study of liver allograft versus peripheral blood T cells. Study-level background: Hepatic allograft T cell receptor repertoires were evaluated relative to those present in recipients' peripheral blood.

Study-wide points: Peripheral blood repertoires reportedly differed from the T cell receptor repertoires found inside liver allografts.

This sequence joins TRBV5-6 and TRBJ2-7, with a weak D call TRBD2 (6 bases). This TCR derives from a human patient who had a liver transplant. The T cells may come from the graft donor. In nucleotides, the CDR3 is TGTGCCAGCAGCTTAACTGGGGGGTACGAGCAGTACTTC. It specifies CASSLTGGYEQYF.